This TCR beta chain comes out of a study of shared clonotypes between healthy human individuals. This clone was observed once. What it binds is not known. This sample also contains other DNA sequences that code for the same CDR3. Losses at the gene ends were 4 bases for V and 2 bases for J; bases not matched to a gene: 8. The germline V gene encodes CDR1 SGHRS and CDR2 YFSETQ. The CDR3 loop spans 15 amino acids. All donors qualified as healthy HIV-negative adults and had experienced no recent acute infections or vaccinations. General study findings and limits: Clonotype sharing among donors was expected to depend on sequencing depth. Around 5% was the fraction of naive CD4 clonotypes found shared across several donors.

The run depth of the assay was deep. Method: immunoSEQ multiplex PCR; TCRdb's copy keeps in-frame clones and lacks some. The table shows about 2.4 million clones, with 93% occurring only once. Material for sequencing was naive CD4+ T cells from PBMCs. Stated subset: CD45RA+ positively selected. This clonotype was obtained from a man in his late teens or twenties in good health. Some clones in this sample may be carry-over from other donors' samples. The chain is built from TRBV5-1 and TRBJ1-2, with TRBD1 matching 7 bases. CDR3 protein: CASSPGTATNYGYTF. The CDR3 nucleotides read TGCGCCAGCAGCCCCGGGACAGCGACAAACTATGGCTACACCTTC. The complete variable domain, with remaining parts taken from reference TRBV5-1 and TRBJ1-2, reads KAGVTQTPRYLIKTRGQQVTLSCSPISGHRSVSWYQQTPGQGLQFLFEYFSETQRNKGNFPGRFSGRQFSNSRSEMNVSTLELGDSALYLCASSPGTATNYGYTFGSGTRLTVV.